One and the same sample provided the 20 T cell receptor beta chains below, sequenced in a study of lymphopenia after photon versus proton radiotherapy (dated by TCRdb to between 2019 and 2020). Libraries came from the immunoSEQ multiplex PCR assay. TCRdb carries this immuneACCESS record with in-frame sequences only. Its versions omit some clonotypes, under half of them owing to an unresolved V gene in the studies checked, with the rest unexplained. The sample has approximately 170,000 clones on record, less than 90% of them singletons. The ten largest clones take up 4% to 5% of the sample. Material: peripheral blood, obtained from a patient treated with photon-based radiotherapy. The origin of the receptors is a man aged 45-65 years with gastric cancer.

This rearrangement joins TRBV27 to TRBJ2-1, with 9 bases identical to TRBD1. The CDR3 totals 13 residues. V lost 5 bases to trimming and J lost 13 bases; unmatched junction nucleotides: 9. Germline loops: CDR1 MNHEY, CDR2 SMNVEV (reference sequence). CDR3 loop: CASSPYPDRGQFF. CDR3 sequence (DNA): TGTGCCAGCAGTCCTTATCCGGACAGGGGACAGTTCTTC.

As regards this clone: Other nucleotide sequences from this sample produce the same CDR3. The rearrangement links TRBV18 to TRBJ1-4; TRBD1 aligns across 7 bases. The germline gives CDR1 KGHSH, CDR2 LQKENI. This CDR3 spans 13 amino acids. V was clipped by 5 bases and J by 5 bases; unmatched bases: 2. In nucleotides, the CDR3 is TGTGCCAGCTCAAGGGGACAGAATGAAAAACTGTTTTTT. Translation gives CASSRGQNEKLFF.

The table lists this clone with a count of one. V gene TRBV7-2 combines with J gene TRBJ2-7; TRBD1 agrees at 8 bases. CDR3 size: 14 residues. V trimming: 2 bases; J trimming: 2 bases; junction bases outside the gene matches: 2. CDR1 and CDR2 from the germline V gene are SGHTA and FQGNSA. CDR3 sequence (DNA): TGTGCCAGCAGCTTAATACAGGGGGCCTACGAGCAGTACTTC. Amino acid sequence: CASSLIQGAYEQYF.

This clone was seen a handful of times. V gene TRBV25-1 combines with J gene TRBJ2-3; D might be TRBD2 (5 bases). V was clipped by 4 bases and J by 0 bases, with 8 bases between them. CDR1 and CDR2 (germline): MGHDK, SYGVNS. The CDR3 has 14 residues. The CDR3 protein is CASSVLGSTDTQYF. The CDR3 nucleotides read TGTGCCAGCAGTGTACTAGGAAGCACAGATACGCAGTATTTT.

The CDR3 nucleotides read TGTGCCAGCAGTTACTCGACAGTGAACACTGAAGCTTTCTTT. Amino acids: CASSYSTVNTEAFF. The V and J genes are TRBV6-5 and TRBJ1-1; D might be TRBD1 (5 bases). Germline loops: CDR1 MNHEY, CDR2 SVGAGI. The V end was cut by 0 bases, the J end by 0 bases, with 5 bases between. This CDR3 region has 14 residues.

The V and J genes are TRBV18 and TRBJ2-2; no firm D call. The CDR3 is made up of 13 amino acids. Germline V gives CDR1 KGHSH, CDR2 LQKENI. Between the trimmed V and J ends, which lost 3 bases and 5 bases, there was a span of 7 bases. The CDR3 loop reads CASSPIGTGELFF. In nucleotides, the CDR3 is TGTGCCAGCTCACCTATCGGGACCGGGGAGCTGTTTTTT. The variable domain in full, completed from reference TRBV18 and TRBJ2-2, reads NAGVMQNPRHLVRRRGQEARLRCSPMKGHSHVYWYRQLPEEGLKFMVYLQKENIIDESGMPKERFSAEFPKEGPSILRIQQVVRGDSAAYFCASSPIGTGELFFGEGSRLTVL.

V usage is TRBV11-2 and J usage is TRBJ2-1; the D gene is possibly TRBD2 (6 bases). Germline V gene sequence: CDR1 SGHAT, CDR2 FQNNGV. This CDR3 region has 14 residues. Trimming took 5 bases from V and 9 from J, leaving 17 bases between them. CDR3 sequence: CASSILRLGREQFF. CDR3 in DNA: TGTGCCAGCAGCATCCTTAGACTAGGGCGTGAGCAGTTCTTC.

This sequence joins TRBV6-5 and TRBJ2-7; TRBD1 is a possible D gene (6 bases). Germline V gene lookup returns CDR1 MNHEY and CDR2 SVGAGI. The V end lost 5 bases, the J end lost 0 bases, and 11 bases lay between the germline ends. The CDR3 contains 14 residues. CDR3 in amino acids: CASSDGQSSYEQYF. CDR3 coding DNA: TGTGCCAGCAGTGACGGACAGAGCTCCTACGAGCAGTACTTC.

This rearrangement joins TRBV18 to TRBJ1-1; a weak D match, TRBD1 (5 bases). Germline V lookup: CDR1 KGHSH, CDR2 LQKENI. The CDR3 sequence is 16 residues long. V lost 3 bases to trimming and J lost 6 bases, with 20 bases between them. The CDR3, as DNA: TGTGCCAGCTCACCGGGCAGGGTGAGGGGAGGGGCTGAAGCTTTCTTT. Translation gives CASSPGRVRGGAEAFF.

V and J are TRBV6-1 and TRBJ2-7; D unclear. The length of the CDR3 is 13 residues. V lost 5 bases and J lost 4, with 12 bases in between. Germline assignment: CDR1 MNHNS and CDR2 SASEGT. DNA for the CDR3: TGTGCCAGCAGTCTGGGTTTTGAATACGAGCAGTACTTC. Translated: CASSLGFEYEQYF.

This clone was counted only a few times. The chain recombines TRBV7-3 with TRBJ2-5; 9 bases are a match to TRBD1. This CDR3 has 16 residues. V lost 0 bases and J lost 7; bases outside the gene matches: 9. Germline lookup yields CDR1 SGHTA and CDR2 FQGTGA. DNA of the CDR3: TGTGCCAGCAGCTTAACGGGGACAGGGAGATATGCGACCCAGTACTTC. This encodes CASSLTGTGRYATQYF.

The CDR3 bases are TGTGCCAGCAGCTTGGTCACTACAGGGGGCGCGAGCAATCAGCCCCAGCATTTT. Translation: CASSLVTTGGASNQPQHF. The chain couples TRBV7-2 to TRBJ1-5, with 9 bases aligning to TRBD1. Looked up from germline, CDR1 is SGHTA and CDR2 is FQGNSA. The V and J ends lost 3 bases and 1 base, in that order; junction bases with no gene match: 10. This CDR3 has 18 amino acids.

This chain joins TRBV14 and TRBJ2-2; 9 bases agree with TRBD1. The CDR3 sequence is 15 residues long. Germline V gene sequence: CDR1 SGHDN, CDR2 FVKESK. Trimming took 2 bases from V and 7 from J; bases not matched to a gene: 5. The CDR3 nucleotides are TGTGCCAGCAGCCAATTACAGGGGGCTGACGGGGAGCTGTTTTTT. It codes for CASSQLQGADGELFF.

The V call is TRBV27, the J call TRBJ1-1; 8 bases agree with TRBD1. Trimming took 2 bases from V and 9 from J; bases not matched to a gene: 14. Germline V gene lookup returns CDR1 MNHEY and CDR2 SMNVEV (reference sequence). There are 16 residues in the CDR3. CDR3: CASSLLRGLGAGKAFF. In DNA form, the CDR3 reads TGTGCCAGCAGTTTACTCAGGGGGCTGGGGGCTGGGAAAGCTTTCTTT.

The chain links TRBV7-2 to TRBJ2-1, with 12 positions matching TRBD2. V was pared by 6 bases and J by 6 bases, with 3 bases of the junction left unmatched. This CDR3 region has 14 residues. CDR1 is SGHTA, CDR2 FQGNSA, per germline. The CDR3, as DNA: TGTGCCAGCAGGAGACTAGCGGGAGTCAATGAGCAGTTCTTC. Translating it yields CASRRLAGVNEQFF.

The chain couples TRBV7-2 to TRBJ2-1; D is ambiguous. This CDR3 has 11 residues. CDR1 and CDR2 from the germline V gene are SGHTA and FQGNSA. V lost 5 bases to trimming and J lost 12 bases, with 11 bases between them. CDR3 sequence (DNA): TGTGCCAGCAGCGGTCAGAAGTGGCAGTTCTTC. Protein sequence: CASSGQKWQFF.

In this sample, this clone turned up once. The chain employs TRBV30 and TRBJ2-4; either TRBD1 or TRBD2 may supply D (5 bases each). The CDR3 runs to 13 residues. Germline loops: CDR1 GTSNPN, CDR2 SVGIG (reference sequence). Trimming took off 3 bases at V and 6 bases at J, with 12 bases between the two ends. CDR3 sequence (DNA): TGTGCCTGGAGCGGTCGGGACGTAAACATTCAGTACTTC. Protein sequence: CAWSGRDVNIQYF.

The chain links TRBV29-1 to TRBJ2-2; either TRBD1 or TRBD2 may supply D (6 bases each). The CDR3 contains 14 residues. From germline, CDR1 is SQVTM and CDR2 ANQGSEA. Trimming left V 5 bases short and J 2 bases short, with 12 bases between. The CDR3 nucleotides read TGCAGCGTTCCCAGGGGACTCAACACCGGGGAGCTGTTTTTT. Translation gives CSVPRGLNTGELFF.

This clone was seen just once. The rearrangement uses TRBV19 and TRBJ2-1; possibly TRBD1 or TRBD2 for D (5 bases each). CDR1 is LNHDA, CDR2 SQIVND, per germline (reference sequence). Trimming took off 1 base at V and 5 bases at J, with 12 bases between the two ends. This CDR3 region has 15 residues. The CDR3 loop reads CASSIVGDLNNEQFF. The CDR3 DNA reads TGTGCCAGTAGTATAGTGGGGGACCTTAACAATGAGCAGTTCTTC.

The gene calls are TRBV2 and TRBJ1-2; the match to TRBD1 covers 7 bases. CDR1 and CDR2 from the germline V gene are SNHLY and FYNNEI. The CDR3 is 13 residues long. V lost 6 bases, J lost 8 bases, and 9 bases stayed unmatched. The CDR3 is CASSAGQVLGYTF. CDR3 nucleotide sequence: TGTGCCAGCAGCGCTGGACAGGTATTAGGCTACACCTTC.